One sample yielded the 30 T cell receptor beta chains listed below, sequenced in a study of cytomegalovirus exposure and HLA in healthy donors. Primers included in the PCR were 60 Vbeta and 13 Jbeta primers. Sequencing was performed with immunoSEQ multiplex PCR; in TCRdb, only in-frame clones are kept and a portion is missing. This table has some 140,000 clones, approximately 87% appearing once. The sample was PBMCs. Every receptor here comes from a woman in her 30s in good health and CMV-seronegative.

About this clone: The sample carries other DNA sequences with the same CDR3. CDR3 bases: TGTGCCAGCAGCTTACAGGGGGCGAGCAATCAGCCCCAGCATTTT. Translation: CASSLQGASNQPQHF. The chain carries TRBV7-9 and TRBJ1-5; 8 bases fit TRBD1. The V gene's germline CDR1 is SEHNR and CDR2 FQNEAQ (reference sequence). V dropped 2 bases and J dropped 1; count of bases not matched to a gene: 1. The CDR3 spans 15 residues.

The CDR3 DNA sequence: TGTGCCAGCAGCTCACTAGCGGGAGGGTACAATGAGCAGTTCTTC. Translated: CASSSLAGGYNEQFF. This rearrangement joins TRBV7-3 to TRBJ2-1, with 13 bases lining up with TRBD2. Germline loops: CDR1 SGHTA, CDR2 FQGTGA. V shed 4 bases, J shed 4 bases, and the junction held 1 base outside the gene matches. The CDR3 spans 15 residues.

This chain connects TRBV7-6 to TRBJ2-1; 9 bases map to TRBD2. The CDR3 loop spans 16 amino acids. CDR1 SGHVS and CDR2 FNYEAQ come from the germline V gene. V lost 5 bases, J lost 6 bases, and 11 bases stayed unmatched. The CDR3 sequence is CASSPSAGGHFNEQFF. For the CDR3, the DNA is TGTGCCAGCAGCCCGTCCGCGGGAGGGCACTTCAATGAGCAGTTCTTC. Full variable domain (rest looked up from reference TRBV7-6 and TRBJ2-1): GAGVSQSPRYKVTKRGQDVALRCDPISGHVSLYWYRQALGQGPEFLTYFNYEAQQDKSGLPNDRFSAERPEGSISTLTIQRTEQRDSAMYRCASSPSAGGHFNEQFFGPGTRLTVL.

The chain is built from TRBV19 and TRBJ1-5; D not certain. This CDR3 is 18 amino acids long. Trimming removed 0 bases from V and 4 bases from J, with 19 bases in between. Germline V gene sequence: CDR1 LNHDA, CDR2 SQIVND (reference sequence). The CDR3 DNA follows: TGTGCCAGTAGTATAGATCTGGGCCGCGGGGTTAGAAATCAGCCCCAGCATTTT. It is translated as CASSIDLGRGVRNQPQHF.

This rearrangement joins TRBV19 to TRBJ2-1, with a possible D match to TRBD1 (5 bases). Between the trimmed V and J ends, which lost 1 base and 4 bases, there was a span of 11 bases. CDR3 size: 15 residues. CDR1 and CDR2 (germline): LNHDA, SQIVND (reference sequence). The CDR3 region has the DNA TGTGCCAGTAGTATAGTCTGGACAAGTTACAATGAGCAGTTCTTC. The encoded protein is CASSIVWTSYNEQFF.

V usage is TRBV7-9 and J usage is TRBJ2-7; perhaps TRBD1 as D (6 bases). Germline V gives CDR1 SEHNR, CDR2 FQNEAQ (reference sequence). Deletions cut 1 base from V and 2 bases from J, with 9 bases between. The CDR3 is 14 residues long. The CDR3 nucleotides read TGTGCCAGCAGCTTAGGGGGGCCTGCCTACGAGCAGTACTTC. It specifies CASSLGGPAYEQYF.

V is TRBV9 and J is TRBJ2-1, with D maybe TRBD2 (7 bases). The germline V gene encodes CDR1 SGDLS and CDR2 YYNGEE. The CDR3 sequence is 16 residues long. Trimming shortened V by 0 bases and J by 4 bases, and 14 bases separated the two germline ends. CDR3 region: CASSVEEGGSYNEQFF. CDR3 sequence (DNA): TGTGCCAGCAGCGTAGAGGAGGGGGGGTCTTACAATGAGCAGTTCTTC.

The CDR3 spells CASSDPSGRGPNTGELFF. The CDR3 nucleotides read TGTGCCAGCAGTGACCCTAGCGGGAGGGGACCGAACACCGGGGAGCTGTTTTTT. The chain is built from TRBV2 and TRBJ2-2; 12 nucleotides align to TRBD2. CDR1 SNHLY and CDR2 FYNNEI come from the germline V gene. The CDR3 runs to 18 residues. V shed 3 bases, J shed 0 bases, and the junction held 5 bases outside the gene matches.

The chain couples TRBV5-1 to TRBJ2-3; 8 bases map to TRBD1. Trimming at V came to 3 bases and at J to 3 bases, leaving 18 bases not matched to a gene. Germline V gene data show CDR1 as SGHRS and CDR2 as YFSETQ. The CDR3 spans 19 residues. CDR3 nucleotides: TGCGCCAGCAGCTCCCCTCGGACAGGGTGGGTTGTACGGACAGATACGCAGTATTTT. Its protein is CASSSPRTGWVVRTDTQYF.

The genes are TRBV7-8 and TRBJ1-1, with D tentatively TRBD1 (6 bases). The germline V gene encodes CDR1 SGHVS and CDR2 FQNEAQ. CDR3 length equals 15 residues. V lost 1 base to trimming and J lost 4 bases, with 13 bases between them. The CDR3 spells CASSLDRDKGTEAFF. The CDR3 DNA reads TGTGCCAGCAGCTTAGATAGGGACAAGGGCACTGAAGCTTTCTTT.

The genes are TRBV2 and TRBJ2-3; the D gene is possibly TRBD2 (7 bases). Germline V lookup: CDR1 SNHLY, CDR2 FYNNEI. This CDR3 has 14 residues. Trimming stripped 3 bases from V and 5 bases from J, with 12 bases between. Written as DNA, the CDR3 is TGTGCCAGCAGTGAGATAGGGGGGGGAGATACGCAGTATTTT. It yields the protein CASSEIGGGDTQYF.

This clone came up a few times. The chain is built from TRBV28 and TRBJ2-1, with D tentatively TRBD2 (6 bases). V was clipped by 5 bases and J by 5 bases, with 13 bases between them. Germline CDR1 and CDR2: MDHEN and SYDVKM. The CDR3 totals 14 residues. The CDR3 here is CASSAGSINNEQFF. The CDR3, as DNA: TGTGCCAGCAGTGCCGGGAGCATAAACAATGAGCAGTTCTTC.

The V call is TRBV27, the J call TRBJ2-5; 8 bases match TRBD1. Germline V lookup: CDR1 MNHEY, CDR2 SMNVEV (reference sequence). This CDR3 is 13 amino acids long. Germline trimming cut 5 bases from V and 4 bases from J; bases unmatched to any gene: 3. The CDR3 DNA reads TGTGCCAGCAGTCCCAGGGGGCGAGAGACCCAGTACTTC. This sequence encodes CASSPRGRETQYF.

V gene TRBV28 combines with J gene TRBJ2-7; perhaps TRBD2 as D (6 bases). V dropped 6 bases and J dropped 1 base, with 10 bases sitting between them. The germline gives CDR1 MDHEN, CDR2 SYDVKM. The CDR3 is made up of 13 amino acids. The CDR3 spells CASSIADSYEQYF. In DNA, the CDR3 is TGTGCCAGCAGCATAGCGGATTCCTACGAGCAGTACTTC.

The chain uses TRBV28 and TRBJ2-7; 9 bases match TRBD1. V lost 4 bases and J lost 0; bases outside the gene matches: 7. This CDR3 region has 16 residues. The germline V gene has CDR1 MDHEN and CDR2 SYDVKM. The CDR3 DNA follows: TGTGCCAGCAGTTACGGACAGGGGTTTTACTCCTACGAGCAGTACTTC. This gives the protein CASSYGQGFYSYEQYF.

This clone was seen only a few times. CDR3 DNA sequence: TGTGCCACCGGGTACCCGAGCACAGATACGCAGTATTTT. This sequence encodes CATGYPSTDTQYF. The chain recombines TRBV19 with TRBJ2-3; D is unresolved. Trimming took 10 bases from V and 0 from J, leaving 11 bases between them. This CDR3 is built from 13 residues. The germline gives CDR1 LNHDA, CDR2 SQIVND (reference sequence).

CDR3 in DNA: TGTGCCAGTAGTATATCAGTTAATGGAGGGGAAGCTTTCTTT. This codes for CASSISVNGGEAFF. The chain recombines TRBV19 with TRBJ1-1, with unresolved D. The CDR3 has 14 residues. V lost 2 bases and J lost 8, with 15 bases in between. Germline V gives CDR1 LNHDA, CDR2 SQIVND (reference sequence).

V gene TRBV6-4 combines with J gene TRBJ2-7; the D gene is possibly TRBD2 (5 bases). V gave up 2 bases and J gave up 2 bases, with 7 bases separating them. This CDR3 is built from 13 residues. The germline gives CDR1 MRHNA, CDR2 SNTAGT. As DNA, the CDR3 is TGTGCCAGCAGTGACGACGGGACCTACGAGCAGTACTTC. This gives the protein CASSDDGTYEQYF.

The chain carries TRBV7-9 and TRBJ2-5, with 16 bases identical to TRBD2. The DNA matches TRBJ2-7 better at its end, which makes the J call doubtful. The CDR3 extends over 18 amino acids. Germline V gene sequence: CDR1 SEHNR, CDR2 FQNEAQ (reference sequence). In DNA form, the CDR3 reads TGTGCCAGCAGCGACCCGGGACTAGCGGGAGGGCTAGGCCACGAGCAGTACTTC. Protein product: CASSDPGLAGGLGHEQYF.

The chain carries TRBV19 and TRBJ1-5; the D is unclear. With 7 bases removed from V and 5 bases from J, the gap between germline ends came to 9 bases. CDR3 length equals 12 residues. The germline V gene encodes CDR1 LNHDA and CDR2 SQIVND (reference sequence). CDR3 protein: CASNADYQPQHF. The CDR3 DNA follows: TGTGCCAGTAACGCGGACTATCAGCCCCAGCATTTT.

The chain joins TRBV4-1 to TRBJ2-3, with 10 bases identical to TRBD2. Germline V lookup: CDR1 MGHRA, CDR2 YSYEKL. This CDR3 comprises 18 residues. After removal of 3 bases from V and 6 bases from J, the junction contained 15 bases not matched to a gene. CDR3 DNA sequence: TGCGCCAGCAGCCATCCACCCACTGGGAGCGGGGGGGCGGATACGCAGTATTTT. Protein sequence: CASSHPPTGSGGADTQYF.

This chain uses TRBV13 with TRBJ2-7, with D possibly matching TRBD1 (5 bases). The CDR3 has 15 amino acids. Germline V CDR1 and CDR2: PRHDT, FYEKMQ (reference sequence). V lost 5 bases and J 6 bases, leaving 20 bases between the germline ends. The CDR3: CASSLPQGSSGEQYF. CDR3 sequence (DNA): TGTGCCAGCAGCCTACCCCAGGGCTCTTCCGGCGAGCAGTACTTC.

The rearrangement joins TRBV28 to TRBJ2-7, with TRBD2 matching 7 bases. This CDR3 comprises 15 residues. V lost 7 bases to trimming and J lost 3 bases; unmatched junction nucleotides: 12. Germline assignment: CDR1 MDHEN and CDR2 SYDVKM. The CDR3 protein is CASTQAQAGSYEQYF. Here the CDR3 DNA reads TGTGCCAGCACCCAGGCCCAAGCGGGGAGCTACGAGCAGTACTTC. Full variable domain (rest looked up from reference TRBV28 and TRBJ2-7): DVKVTQSSRYLVKRTGEKVFLECVQDMDHENMFWYRQDPGLGLRLIYFSYDVKMKEKGDIPEGYSVSREKKERFSLILESASTNQTSMYLCASTQAQAGSYEQYFGPGTRLTVT.

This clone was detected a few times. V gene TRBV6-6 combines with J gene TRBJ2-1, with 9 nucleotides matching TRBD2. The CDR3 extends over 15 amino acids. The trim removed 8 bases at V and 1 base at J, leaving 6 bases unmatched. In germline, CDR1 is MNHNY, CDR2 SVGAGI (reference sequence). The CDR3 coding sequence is TGTGCCAGCGGGATGACTAGCGGTTCCTACAATGAGCAGTTCTTC. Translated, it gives CASGMTSGSYNEQFF.

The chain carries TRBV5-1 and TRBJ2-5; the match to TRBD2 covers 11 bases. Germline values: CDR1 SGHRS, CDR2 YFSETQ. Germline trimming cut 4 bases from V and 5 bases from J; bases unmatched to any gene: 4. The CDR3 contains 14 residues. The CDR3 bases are TGCGCCAGCAGCGCGACTAGCGGGGTTGAGACCCAGTACTTC. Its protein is CASSATSGVETQYF.

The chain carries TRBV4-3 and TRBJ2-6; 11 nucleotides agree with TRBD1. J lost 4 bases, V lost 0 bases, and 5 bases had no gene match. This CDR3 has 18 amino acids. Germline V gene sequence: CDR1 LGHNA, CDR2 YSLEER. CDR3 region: CASSQDPGQGEGANVLTF. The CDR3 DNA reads TGCGCCAGCAGCCAAGATCCGGGACAGGGGGAGGGGGCCAACGTCCTGACTTTC.

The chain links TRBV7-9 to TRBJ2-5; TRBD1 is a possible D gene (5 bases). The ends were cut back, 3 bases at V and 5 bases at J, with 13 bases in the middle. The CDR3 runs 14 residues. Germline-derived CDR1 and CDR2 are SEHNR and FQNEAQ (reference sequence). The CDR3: CASSFRQGVETQYF. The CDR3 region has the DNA TGTGCCAGCAGCTTCCGGCAGGGTGTGGAGACCCAGTACTTC.

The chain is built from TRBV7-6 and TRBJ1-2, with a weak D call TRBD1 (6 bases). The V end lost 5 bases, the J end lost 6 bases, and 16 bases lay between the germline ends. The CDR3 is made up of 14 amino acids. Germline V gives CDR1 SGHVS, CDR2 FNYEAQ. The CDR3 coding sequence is TGTGCCAGCAGCCCGTTGGGGGCGCAGGATGGCTACACCTTC. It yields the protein CASSPLGAQDGYTF.

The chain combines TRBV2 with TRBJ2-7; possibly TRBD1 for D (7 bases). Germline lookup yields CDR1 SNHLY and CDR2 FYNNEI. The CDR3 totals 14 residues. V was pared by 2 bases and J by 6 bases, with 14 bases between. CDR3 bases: TGTGCCAGCAGTGAAACGCAGGGGGGTAGCGAGCAGTACTTC. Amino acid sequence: CASSETQGGSEQYF.

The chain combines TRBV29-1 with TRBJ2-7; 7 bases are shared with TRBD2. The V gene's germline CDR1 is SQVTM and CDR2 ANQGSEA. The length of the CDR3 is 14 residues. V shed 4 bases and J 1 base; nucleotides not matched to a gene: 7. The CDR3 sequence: CSVGKRETSYEQYF. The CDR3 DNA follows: TGCAGCGTTGGGAAGCGGGAAACTTCCTACGAGCAGTACTTC.